This T cell receptor (beta chain) was sequenced in a study of CD4 and CD8 cells across lung adenocarcinoma regions. The patients had localized lung adenocarcinoma, a non-small cell subtype. TCRdb analysed the PCR reads with MiXCR anew, one entry per CDR3 protein. The table includes around 23,000 distinct CDR3 sequences, around 56% detected once. Germline values: CDR1 MNHNS, CDR2 SASEGT. This CDR3 comprises 15 residues. Material for sequencing was CD8+ T cells from the center of a lung tumor. This chain uses TRBV6-1 with TRBJ2-1; either TRBD1 or TRBD2 may supply D (7 bases each). The end of the DNA aligns better with TRBJ2-7, so the J call may be wrong. The clonotype originates from a male donor with lung adenocarcinoma. The CD4 and CD8 labels of this study may be unreliable. The CDR3 protein is CASRKLNRGGNEQYF. The CDR3 region has the DNA TGTGCCAGCCGAAAATTGAACAGGGGAGGGAACGAGCAGTACTTC.